A selection of T cell receptor beta chains follows, all from one sample in a study of shared clonotypes between healthy human individuals. Assay used: immunoSEQ multiplex PCR; TCRdb lists only in-frame clones, some missing. The repertoire includes fewer than 3 million clones, around 92% of them detected once, and 0.3% to 0.45% sits in the top ten. Sequencing was carried out using naive CD4+ T cells from PBMCs. These TCRs come from a man aged 18 to 29 in good health. Some clones in this sample may be carry-over from other donors' samples. The CDR3 runs from the conserved cysteine through the conserved F or W.

v_call,cdr3_aa
TRBV5-5,CASSLGDAQGNTIYF
TRBV11-2,CASSLHRQGSTGELFF
TRBV5-1,CASSLTGESGYTF
TRBV29-1,CSVQGQGGSYEQYF
TRBV28,CASSSPSGRGTDTQYF
TRBV4-3,CASSQDSPGWGSSYGYTF
TRBV2,CASSGLRKNIQYF
TRBV6-6,CASSYLPGQANEKLFF
TRBV14,CASSLSGVAAFF
TRBV6-5,CASSWDLSGTQETQYF
TRBV5-1,CASSLLPVDSGANVLTF
TRBV9,CASSPRSNNEKLFF
TRBV28,CASSLRAGEAFF
TRBV5-1,CASSYGTGEMNTEAFF
TRBV2,CASNLRGSTNEKLFF
TRBV19,CASSLRTGTDTQYF
TRBV11-3,CASRKGTEQAFF
TRBV6-5,CASRSPAGRAYGYTF
TRBV9,CASSVGHGLAGSGEQFF
TRBV20-1,CSARPNFWPFF
TRBV28,CASSFLGTGDLYEQYF
TRBV7-3,CASSLMRNTDTQYF